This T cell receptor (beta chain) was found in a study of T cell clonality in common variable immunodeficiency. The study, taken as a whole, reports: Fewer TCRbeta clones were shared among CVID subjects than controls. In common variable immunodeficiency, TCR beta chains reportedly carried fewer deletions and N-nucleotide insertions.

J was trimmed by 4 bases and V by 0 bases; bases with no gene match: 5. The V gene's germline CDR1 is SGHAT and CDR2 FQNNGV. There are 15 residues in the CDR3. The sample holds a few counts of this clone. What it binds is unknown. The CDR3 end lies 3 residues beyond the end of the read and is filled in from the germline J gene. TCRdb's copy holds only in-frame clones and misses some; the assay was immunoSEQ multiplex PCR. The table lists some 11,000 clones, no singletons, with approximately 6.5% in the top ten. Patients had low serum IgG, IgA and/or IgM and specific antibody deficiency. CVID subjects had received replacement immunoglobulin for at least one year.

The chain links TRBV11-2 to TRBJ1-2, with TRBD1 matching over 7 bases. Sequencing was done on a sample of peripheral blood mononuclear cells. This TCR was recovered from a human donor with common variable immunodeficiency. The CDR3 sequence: CASSLEGGAGYGYTF. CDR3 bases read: TGTGCCAGCAGCTTAGAAGGGGGCGCGGGCTATGGC.